The sequence of this T cell receptor (beta chain) was determined in a study of a mutant IDH1 vaccine in newly diagnosed glioma. Study-level background: Patients previously underwent radiotherapy, temozolomide, or both, and most underwent both.

Sequencing used immunoSEQ multiplex PCR; TCRdb keeps in-frame clones, though not all of them. Of roughly 50,000 clones in the sample, more than 80% were seen once. Time point noted: baseline, week 1 (first vaccination visit). The treatment: pre-vaccination baseline after standard-of-care therapy. Each donor presented with a new WHO grade 3 or 4 astrocytoma that tested IDH1-mutant and showed ATRX loss. Comments on this clone: Its antigen is not identified. The limits of the CDR3 on the DNA are not certain, so only TCRdb's listed CDR3 is given.

Study-wide findings and caveats: The occurrence of vaccine-induced immune responses was seen in roughly 93% of patients.

Per germline, CDR1 KGHSH and CDR2 LQKENI. The CDR3 length equals 15 residues, ends included. The V and J genes are TRBV18 and TRBJ2-7. This sequence originates from a young man with glioma. The material sequenced was PBMCs, taken from a glioma patient treated with radiotherapy, temozolomide or both. The CDR3 sequence is CASSPGLGMGYEQYF.